The next 7 T cell receptor beta chains were all read from a single sample in a study of Ad26.COV2.S vaccination and SARS-CoV-2 variants. Treatment in this sample: roughly 19 received Ad26.COV2.S at low or high dose, single or two shots; about 5 received placebo; per-sample allocation not given. The investigators took samples on day 63 after the first vaccine or placebo injection. TCRdb's table, derived via immunoSEQ multiplex PCR, lists solely in-frame clones and lacks some. The sample shows approximately 420,000 clones, around 87% of them seen only once. The material sequenced was peripheral blood, taken in a trial of Ad26.COV2.S vaccine versus placebo. The receptors originated from a person between 18 and 59 years old who received the Ad26.COV2.S COVID-19 vaccine or a placebo.

The V and J genes are TRBV5-1 and TRBJ1-2; D not certain. Looked up from germline, CDR1 is SGHRS and CDR2 is YFSETQ. The CDR3 runs to 15 residues. V dropped 0 bases and J dropped 5 bases, with 14 bases sitting between them. This CDR3 reads CASSLVAGIEYGYTF. The DNA of the CDR3 is TGCGCCAGCAGCTTGGTAGCAGGAATCGAATATGGCTACACCTTC.

V is TRBV6-5 and J is TRBJ2-5, with a weak D call TRBD1 (6 bases). This CDR3 has 15 residues. Germline CDR1 reads MNHEY; CDR2 reads SVGAGI. V dropped 4 bases and J dropped 5 bases, with 17 bases sitting between them. The DNA of the CDR3 is TGTGCCAGCAGTTGGACAGCCCTGGGATGGGAGACCCAGTACTTC. Its protein product is CASSWTALGWETQYF.

This chain uses TRBV15 with TRBJ1-1; a weak D match, TRBD1 (6 bases). The CDR3 sequence is 15 residues long. Germline V lookup: CDR1 LNHNV, CDR2 YYDKDF (reference sequence). V was clipped by 1 base and J by 4 bases, with 13 bases between them. The CDR3 region has the DNA TGTGCCACCAGCAGAGTCACAGGGTACAGCACTGAAGCTTTCTTT. It yields the protein CATSRVTGYSTEAFF.

The chain joins TRBV30 to TRBJ2-1; unclear D gene. The CDR3 runs 11 residues. The germline V and J ends were trimmed by 8 bases and 3 bases, with 8 bases remaining between them. In germline, CDR1 is GTSNPN, CDR2 SVGIG (reference sequence). CDR3 coding DNA: TGTGCCGCGGCGGTCTACAATGAGCAGTTCTTC. Translated, it gives CAAAVYNEQFF. The full variable domain, its missing parts supplied by reference TRBV30 and TRBJ2-1, is SQTIHQWPATLVQPVGSPLSLECTVEGTSNPNLYWYRQAAGRGLQLLFYSVGIGQISSEVPQNLSASRPQDRQFILSSKKLLLSDSGFYLCAAAVYNEQFFGPGTRLTVL.

In nucleotides, the CDR3 is TGTGCCAGCAGCCGTCTCGGGACTCCAATTAACACAGATACGCAGTATTTT. It yields the protein CASSRLGTPINTDTQYF. The V call is TRBV3-1 (or the pseudogene TRBV3-2), the J call TRBJ2-3; possibly TRBD2 for D (6 bases). V dropped 4 bases and J dropped 2 bases, with 19 bases sitting between them. The CDR3 length is 17 residues. CDR1 is LGHDT, CDR2 YNNKEL, per germline (reference sequence).

The chain carries TRBV7-9 and TRBJ2-1, with 8 bases aligning to TRBD1. This CDR3 is 16 amino acids long. Per germline, CDR1 SEHNR and CDR2 FQNEAQ (reference sequence). V dropped 2 bases and J dropped 8; count of bases not matched to a gene: 11. The CDR3 DNA follows: TGTGCCAGCAGCTTAAGTGGCAGGGGGCACGTGGATGAGCAGTTCTTC. It translates to CASSLSGRGHVDEQFF.

V gene TRBV28 combines with J gene TRBJ1-4; 8 bases line up with TRBD1. The germline gives CDR1 MDHEN, CDR2 SYDVKM. V dropped 3 bases and J dropped 7; count of bases not matched to a gene: 13. This CDR3 is 17 amino acids long. The CDR3: CASSFLAGGGRGEKLFF. CDR3 DNA: TGTGCCAGCAGTTTCCTCGCAGGGGGCGGAAGAGGTGAAAAACTGTTTTTT.